This paragraph reports one T cell receptor beta chain. V was shortened by 3 bases and J by 1 base, with 15 bases between the two germline ends. Germline assignment: CDR1 MNHNS and CDR2 SASEGT. The CDR3 totals 16 residues. This entry comes from a study of glioma-infiltrating T cells after dendritic cell vaccination. Assay used: immunoSEQ multiplex PCR; TCRdb lists only in-frame clones, some missing. Altogether more than 85,000 clones are present, more than 70% being singletons, with the ten largest covering 2.5% to 3%. This TCR came from a human donor with glioblastoma. This chain links TRBV6-1 with TRBJ1-2; D is possibly TRBD1 (5 bases). The sample consisted of blood, taken before dendritic cell vaccination. CDR3 DNA: TGTGCCAGCAGTGAGGCAGGGTTTGGTTTTAACTATGGCTACACCTTC. This codes for CASSEAGFGFNYGYTF.